One T cell receptor beta chain is described in this entry. Antigen: not known. Per the germline V gene, CDR1 is SQVTM and CDR2 is ANQGSEA. CDR3 length equals 14 residues. Trimming removed 5 bases from V and 1 base from J; junction bases left unmatched: 5. The data stem from a study of naive and memory T cell subsets. Two oligonucleotides, mixed equimolar, formed the beta constant-region primer covering TRBC1 and TRBC2. The ligated cDNA underwent four PCR rounds using SP2 and nested alpha and beta constant-region primers. One entry per CDR3 protein, called by TCRdb with MiXCR from the UMI-ligation and nested PCR reads. The repertoire holds around 100,000 distinct CDR3 sequences, with roughly 14% as singletons. Study-level findings and limits: Possibly reflecting memory cells re-expressing CD45RA, a few larger clonotypes occurred in naive repertoires, especially CD8.

The sequenced sample was naive CD8+ T cells from blood. This chain connects TRBV29-1 to TRBJ2-7, with 10 bases identical to TRBD2. This sequence originates from a human donor in good health. The CDR3 nucleotides are TGCAGCGTTCAAGCGGGGGGGATTTCCTACGAGCAGTACTTC. Translation: CSVQAGGISYEQYF.